Listed below are T cell receptor beta chains from one sample, sequenced in a study of blood T cells in healthy people across ages. MiXCR, run by TCRdb on the 5' RACE reads, gives a single entry per CDR3 protein. The sample holds roughly 2 million distinct CDR3 sequences; less than 50% are singletons and the top ten take 2% to 2.5%. The sequenced sample consisted of blood. These receptors were obtained from a woman aged 40 to 50 in good health. Each CDR3 is given with its conserved first and last residue. Rows may omit the clone size; those that give it use once, few, many or a size class.

clone size	V gene	J gene	CDR3 protein
NA	TRBV20-1	TRBJ1-4	CSAQTGGAGEKLFF
NA	TRBV12-3/TRBV12-4	TRBJ1-1	CASSWGGTGATEAFF
NA	TRBV13	TRBJ2-1	CASSPVGLAGTYNEQFF
few	TRBV20-1	TRBJ1-2	CTPSRGQGYTF
NA	TRBV6-1	TRBJ1-2	CASSETEYGYTF
NA	TRBV27	TRBJ2-5	CASSLSGLAGVPQETQYF
NA	TRBV27	TRBJ2-1	CASGTSGDNEQFF
NA	TRBV11-1	TRBJ1-1	CASSLSLGQQKGGAFF
NA	TRBV4-3	TRBJ1-1	CASSQGGGAATEAFF
few	TRBV10-3	TRBJ2-1	CAISLAGGRETQFF
few	TRBV6-1	TRBJ2-3	CASSRNPGSSSTDTQYF
NA	TRBV2	TRBJ2-7	CASSEEARVSNEQYF
NA	TRBV6-5	TRBJ1-2	CASSYRDDYGYTF
NA	TRBV7-8	TRBJ2-3	CASSPEANTQYF
NA	TRBV6-4	TRBJ2-7	CASSRSETPRDEQYF
NA	TRBV12-3/TRBV12-4	TRBJ2-3	CASTAGGSYTDTQYF
few	TRBV3-1	TRBJ2-7	CASSQDLTASSYEQYF
few	TRBV7-2	TRBJ2-7	CANMVSSYEQYF
few	TRBV4-3	TRBJ2-7	CASSQGVAGEYEQYF
NA	TRBV20-1	TRBJ2-7	CSAREGELPGEQYF
NA	TRBV9	TRBJ1-2	CASSRSSDRVNYGYTF
NA	TRBV5-1	TRBJ2-3	CASSLETEGTQYF
NA	TRBV6-5	TRBJ1-2	CASSYEGAKDGYTF
once	TRBV6-6	TRBJ1-2	CASNPGLRNYGYTF
NA	TRBV20-1	NA	CSGLENIQYF
NA	TRBV7-2	TRBJ2-2	CASSLAMWGGELFF
NA	TRBV5-6	NA	CASSFAGVGQVYEQYF
NA	TRBV3-1	TRBJ2-7	CASSQDIGSLGYEQYF
NA	TRBV9	TRBJ2-1	CASSVGQVSYNEQFF
NA	TRBV28	TRBJ2-7	CASTSNTYEQYF
NA	TRBV7-9	TRBJ1-1	CASSLVSVVVLDTEAFF
NA	TRBV29-1	TRBJ1-2	CSVPTGYGGYTF
once	TRBV6-2/TRBV6-3	TRBJ1-2	CASSYSRTDFYGYTF
NA	TRBV20-1	TRBJ2-1	CSAVERLAGSPRYNEQFF
NA	TRBV5-1	TRBJ2-3	CASSLVQGGETDTQYF
NA	TRBV20-1	TRBJ1-5	CSARRQFGGLYSNQPQHF
NA	TRBV27	TRBJ1-1	CASSSGQWAFF
NA	TRBV6-5	TRBJ2-5	CASSYGLASQETQYF
NA	TRBV6-2/TRBV6-3	TRBJ1-1	CASTKQGATEAFF
few	TRBV7-9	TRBJ1-2	CASSKRDRVYGYTF
few	TRBV29-1	TRBJ2-5	CSVEDSGIQETQYF
NA	TRBV12-3/TRBV12-4	TRBJ1-2	CASSPVGTVNYGYTF